The present entry profiles one T cell receptor beta chain with its context. Its specificity is unknown. The data originate from a study of CD8 T cells in Susac syndrome. Study-level findings and limits: The TCR sequencing and HLA analysis in the study involved a relatively small number of individuals, as the study acknowledged.

The ends were cut back, 6 bases at V and 2 bases at J, with 17 bases in the middle. The CDR3 has 15 amino acids. Germline values: CDR1 MGHRA, CDR2 YSYEKL. In blood CD8+ and CD4+ T cells, TCR beta underwent sequencing. RNA, at roughly 0.5 to 1 ug, was reverse transcribed with random hexamers. An immunoSEQ multiplex PCR amplified TCR beta CDR3 over 54 Vbeta and 13 Jbeta. TCRdb reprocessed the immunoSEQ multiplex PCR reads with MiXCR, giving one entry per CDR3 protein. The table has around 270,000 distinct CDR3 sequences, about nine tenths seen once. This rearrangement joins TRBV4-1 to TRBJ2-7; the D gene is possibly TRBD1 (6 bases). The source of this sequence is a human donor with multiple sclerosis. The sequenced sample consisted of CD8+ T cells from PBMCs. This chain's CDR3 is CASSLSSGQTYEQYF. Written as DNA, the CDR3 is TGCGCCAGCAGTCTCTCCTCTGGACAGACCTACGAGCAGTACTTC.